This passage covers 20 T cell receptor beta chains from one sample sequenced in a study of T cells in tumors after PD-1 blockade. TCRdb's table, derived via immunoSEQ multiplex PCR, lists solely in-frame clones and lacks some. Here the sample spans 12,000 to 15,000 clones, about 66% being singletons. Material: tumor tissue, obtained after anti-PD-1 treatment. These TCRs come from a human donor with cutaneous squamous cell carcinoma.

V gene TRBV25-1 combines with J gene TRBJ2-7, with 9 positions matching TRBD1. V lost 8 bases and J lost 5; bases outside the gene matches: 13. This CDR3 contains 15 residues. Germline V gives CDR1 MGHDK, CDR2 SYGVNS. The CDR3 nucleotides are TGTGCCAGCGCTTATGCCGGGACAGGGCTCCACGAGCAGTACTTC. It translates to CASAYAGTGLHEQYF.

The chain carries TRBV7-2 and TRBJ2-5; the D gene is possibly TRBD2 (6 bases). V shed 1 base and J shed 1 base, with 13 bases lying between them. This CDR3 spans 16 amino acids. Germline V gene data show CDR1 as SGHTA and CDR2 as FQGNSA. The CDR3 here is CASSLGQGGAQETQYF. CDR3 in DNA: TGTGCCAGCAGCTTAGGGCAAGGAGGGGCCCAAGAGACCCAGTACTTC. Complete variable domain (other parts from reference TRBV7-2 and TRBJ2-5): GAGVSQSPSNKVTEKGKDVELRCDPISGHTALYWYRQSLGQGLEFLIYFQGNSAPDKSGLPSDRFSAERTGGSVSTLTIQRTQQEDSAVYLCASSLGQGGAQETQYFGPGTRLLVL.

CDR3 nucleotides: TGTGCCAGCAGCCAAGTGAGGGCCCTGAATTCACCCCTCCACTTT. It yields the protein CASSQVRALNSPLHF. The chain joins TRBV14 to TRBJ1-6; unclear D gene. This CDR3 has 15 amino acids. CDR1 is SGHDN and CDR2 is FVKESK in the germline V gene. V lost 1 base and J 7 bases, leaving 11 bases between the germline ends.

This rearrangement joins TRBV9 to TRBJ2-7, with D hard to call. Germline V gene data show CDR1 as SGDLS and CDR2 as YYNGEE. The CDR3 covers 12 residues. The ends were cut back, 0 bases at V and 6 bases at J, with 7 bases in the middle. The CDR3 DNA is TGTGCCAGCAGCGTAGATTTGGGCGAGCAGTACTTC. Its protein is CASSVDLGEQYF.

V is TRBV3-1 (or the pseudogene TRBV3-2) and J is TRBJ1-2; 9 bases are shared with TRBD1. V was clipped by 4 bases and J by 7 bases; unmatched bases: 10. The CDR3 totals 15 residues. Germline CDR1 reads LGHDT; CDR2 reads YNNKEL (reference sequence). CDR3 sequence reads: CASSPGGDRVSGYTF. Written as DNA, the CDR3 is TGTGCCAGCAGCCCTGGTGGGGACAGGGTGAGTGGCTACACCTTC.

In its sample, this clone was seen once. Other DNA sequences in the same sample also yield this CDR3. The chain employs TRBV28 and TRBJ2-3, with 7 positions matching TRBD2. CDR1 and CDR2 from the germline V gene are MDHEN and SYDVKM. CDR3 length equals 14 residues. With 3 bases clipped from V and 1 base from J, the junction kept 1 base outside the gene matches. The CDR3 protein is CASSFLAGTDTQYF. CDR3 sequence (DNA): TGTGCCAGCAGTTTCCTAGCGGGCACAGATACGCAGTATTTT.

The rearrangement links TRBV9 to TRBJ2-5; D gene unclear. The CDR3 contains 15 residues. V gave up 3 bases and J gave up 2 bases, with 14 bases separating them. Germline V lookup: CDR1 SGDLS, CDR2 YYNGEE. In DNA form, the CDR3 reads TGTGCCAGCAGCGAGGCCCGAGGTTGGCAAGAGACCCAGTACTTC. Translated, it gives CASSEARGWQETQYF.

This sequence joins TRBV11-1 and TRBJ2-1, with 9 bases identical to TRBD1. This CDR3 contains 13 residues. CDR1 and CDR2 from the germline V gene are SGHAT and FQDESV (reference sequence). Trimming removed 6 bases from V and 10 bases from J; junction bases left unmatched: 7. This CDR3 is CASRRGQGTEQFF. For the CDR3, the DNA is TGTGCCAGCAGAAGAGGACAGGGGACGGAGCAGTTCTTC.

The V gene is TRBV27, the J gene TRBJ2-7, with 11 nucleotides matching TRBD2. Germline trimming cut 7 bases from V and 4 bases from J; bases unmatched to any gene: 6. The length of the CDR3 is 14 residues. Germline V gene data show CDR1 as MNHEY and CDR2 as SMNVEV (reference sequence). The CDR3 DNA follows: TGTGCCAGCAAGCTAGCGGGAGGTACGTACGAGCAGTACTTC. This encodes CASKLAGGTYEQYF.

This chain links TRBV18 with TRBJ1-1, with D unresolved. Germline-derived CDR1 and CDR2 are KGHSH and LQKENI. The CDR3 extends over 14 amino acids. Trimming took off 2 bases at V and 0 bases at J, with 7 bases between the two ends. The CDR3 region is CASSPEQMNTEAFF. CDR3 nucleotide sequence: TGTGCCAGCTCACCAGAACAGATGAACACTGAAGCTTTCTTT. Full variable domain (outside the CDR3, taken from reference TRBV18 and TRBJ1-1): NAGVMQNPRHLVRRRGQEARLRCSPMKGHSHVYWYRQLPEEGLKFMVYLQKENIIDESGMPKERFSAEFPKEGPSILRIQQVVRGDSAAYFCASSPEQMNTEAFFGQGTRLTVV.

This clone was seen a handful of times. The chain's CDR3 is CASSQDSSGAWEQFF. The CDR3 DNA reads TGCGCCAGCAGCCAAGACTCGTCGGGAGCCTGGGAGCAGTTCTTC. The J gene is TRBJ2-1, the V gene TRBV4-3, with D perhaps matching TRBD2 (6 bases). The CDR3 length is 15 residues. Germline assignment: CDR1 LGHNA and CDR2 YSLEER. Trimming stripped 0 bases from V and 10 bases from J, with 16 bases between.

V gene TRBV18 combines with J gene TRBJ2-5; D remains ambiguous. V was clipped by 1 base and J by 5 bases, with 8 bases between them. CDR3 length: 13 residues. The germline V gene encodes CDR1 KGHSH and CDR2 LQKENI. CDR3 nucleotides: TGTGCCAGCTCACCACGCACCCGGGAGACCCAGTACTTC. Its protein product is CASSPRTRETQYF.

This clone was seen more than once but under ten times. This chain joins TRBV18 and TRBJ1-5, with 10 bases fitting TRBD1. The CDR3 extends over 16 amino acids. Germline CDR1 KGHSH, CDR2 LQKENI. V lost 0 bases and J lost 7; bases outside the gene matches: 6. CDR3 bases: TGTGCCAGCTCACCACCCCCCGGACAGGGGGGCCAGCCCCAGCATTTT. It translates to CASSPPPGQGGQPQHF.

The chain carries TRBV5-4 and TRBJ1-6, with TRBD1 matching 9 bases. The CDR3 extends over 15 amino acids. Trimming removed 7 bases from V and 0 bases from J; junction bases left unmatched: 2. Germline loops: CDR1 SGHNT, CDR2 YYREEE (reference sequence). DNA of the CDR3: TGTGCCAGCGGACAGGGGAGCTCCTATAATTCACCCCTCCACTTT. Encoded protein: CASGQGSSYNSPLHF.

The genes are TRBV29-1 and TRBJ1-1; a weak D match, TRBD1 (6 bases). The CDR3 runs 12 residues. Trimming took off 5 bases at V and 8 bases at J, with 15 bases between the two ends. Germline CDR1 SQVTM, CDR2 ANQGSEA. As DNA, the CDR3 is TGCAGCGTTTTAGGGGGGGGACGGGAAGCTTTCTTT. Amino acids: CSVLGGGREAFF.

The chain employs TRBV18 and TRBJ2-7; TRBD1 matches at 10 bases. J was trimmed by 2 bases and V by 6 bases; bases with no gene match: 7. The CDR3 length is 15 residues. The V gene's germline CDR1 is KGHSH and CDR2 LQKENI. This CDR3 reads CASSQTGTGAYEQYF. The CDR3 nucleotides read TGTGCCAGCTCGCAGACCGGGACAGGGGCCTACGAGCAGTACTTC.

The chain employs TRBV4-2 and TRBJ2-3; either TRBD1 or TRBD2 may fit D (5 bases each). V lost 4 bases and J lost 3, with 14 bases in between. This CDR3 has 15 amino acids. CDR1 is LGHNA, CDR2 YNFKEQ, per germline. The CDR3 protein is CASSRAEGETDTQYF. CDR3 sequence (DNA): TGTGCCAGCAGCCGTGCCGAAGGGGAGACAGATACGCAGTATTTT.

This chain joins TRBV9 and TRBJ2-3; D possibly corresponds to TRBD2 (6 bases). Per the germline V gene, CDR1 is SGDLS and CDR2 is YYNGEE. The V and J ends lost 4 bases and 1 base respectively, with 16 bases between them. The CDR3 spans 16 residues. CDR3 DNA: TGTGCCAGCAGCACAGAGCGCGGGGCCCGCACAGATACGCAGTATTTT. It encodes CASSTERGARTDTQYF.

This rearrangement joins TRBV6-2 or TRBV6-3 to TRBJ2-7; D remains unclear. CDR3 length: 12 amino acids. Germline values: CDR1 MNHEY, CDR2 SVGEGT. Trimming cost V 6 bases and J 2 bases, with 8 bases left between them. CDR3 coding DNA: TGTGCCAGCAGCCAGAACCCCTACGAGCAGTACTTC. Amino acid sequence: CASSQNPYEQYF.

This clone was detected a few times. The chain combines TRBV14 with TRBJ2-7; TRBD2 matches at 7 bases. The V segment lost 4 bases and the J segment 7 bases; nucleotides outside the gene matches: 13. This CDR3 is 15 amino acids long. From germline, CDR1 is SGHDN and CDR2 FVKESK. CDR3 nucleotides: TGTGCCAGCAGCCCCTCAGCGGGGAACTACGGGGAGCAGTACTTC. As protein: CASSPSAGNYGEQYF.